This TCR beta chain was documented in a study of CD8 T cells in Susac syndrome. Study summary: At blood draw, Susac syndrome patients were therapy-naive, on corticosteroids, or on intravenous immunoglobulin alone. Study-wide results and caveats: That the number of individuals in its TCR sequencing and HLA analysis was relatively small was acknowledged by the study.

Random hexamers were used to reverse transcribe roughly 0.5 to 1 ug of RNA. An immunoSEQ multiplex PCR generated amplified TCR beta CDR3 products spanning 54 Vbeta and 13 Jbeta. TCRdb processed the immunoSEQ multiplex PCR reads anew with MiXCR; each CDR3 protein has one entry. The sample records 120,000 to 150,000 distinct CDR3 sequences, approximately 94% being singletons. CDR1 is DFQATT and CDR2 is SNEGSKA in the germline V gene (reference sequence). Trimming cost V 5 bases and J 2 bases; bases outside gene matches: 5. The CDR3 totals 14 residues. The table lists this clonotype with a count of one. Its matching antigen is unknown. TCR beta from blood CD8+ and CD4+ T cells was sequenced.

This sequence joins TRBV20-1 and TRBJ2-3; TRBD2 agrees at 9 bases. Specimen: CD4+ T cells from PBMCs. This clonotype originated in a human donor with Susac syndrome. CDR3 sequence: CSASLAGLTDTQYF. The CDR3 DNA sequence: TGCAGTGCTTCCCTAGCGGGGCTCACAGATACGCAGTATTTT.